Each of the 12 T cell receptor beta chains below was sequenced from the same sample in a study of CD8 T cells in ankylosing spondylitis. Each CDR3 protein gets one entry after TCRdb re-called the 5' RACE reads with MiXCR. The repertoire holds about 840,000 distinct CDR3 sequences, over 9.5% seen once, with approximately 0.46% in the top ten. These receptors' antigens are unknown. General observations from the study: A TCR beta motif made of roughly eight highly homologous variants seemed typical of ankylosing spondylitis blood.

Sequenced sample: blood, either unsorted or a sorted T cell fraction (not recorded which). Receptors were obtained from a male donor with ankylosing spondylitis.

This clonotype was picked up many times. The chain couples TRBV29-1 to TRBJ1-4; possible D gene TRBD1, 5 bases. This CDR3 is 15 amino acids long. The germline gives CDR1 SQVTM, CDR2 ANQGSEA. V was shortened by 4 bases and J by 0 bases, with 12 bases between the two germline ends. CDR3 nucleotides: TGCAGCGTTGCACTAGGGGTTGCAACTAATGAAAAACTGTTTTTT. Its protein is CSVALGVATNEKLFF.

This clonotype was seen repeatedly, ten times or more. DNA of the CDR3: TGCAGTGCTAGAATAGCGGGGGGCACCTACGAGCAGTACTTC. Translation: CSARIAGGTYEQYF. The chain recombines TRBV20-1 with TRBJ2-7; 10 nucleotides line up with TRBD2. The CDR3 loop spans 14 amino acids. Trimming cost V 2 bases and J 2 bases; bases outside gene matches: 3. Germline V lookup: CDR1 DFQATT, CDR2 SNEGSKA (reference sequence).

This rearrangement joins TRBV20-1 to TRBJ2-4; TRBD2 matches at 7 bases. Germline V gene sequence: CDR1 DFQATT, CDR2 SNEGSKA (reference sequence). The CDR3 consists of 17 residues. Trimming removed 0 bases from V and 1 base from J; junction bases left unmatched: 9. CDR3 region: CSARDAGEVWAKNIQYF. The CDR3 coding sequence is TGCAGTGCTAGAGATGCGGGAGAGGTCTGGGCCAAAAACATTCAGTACTTC.

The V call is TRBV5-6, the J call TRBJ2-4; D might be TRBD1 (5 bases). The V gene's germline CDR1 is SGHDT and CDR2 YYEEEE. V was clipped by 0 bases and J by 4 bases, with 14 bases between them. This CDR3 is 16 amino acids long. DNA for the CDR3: TGTGCCAGCAGCTTGGGGCAGGGCCGCCTTAAAAACATTCAGTACTTC. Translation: CASSLGQGRLKNIQYF. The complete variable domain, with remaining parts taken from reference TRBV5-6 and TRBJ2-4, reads DAGVTQSPTHLIKTRGQQVTLRCSPKSGHDTVSWYQQALGQGPQFIFQYYEEEERQRGNFPDRFSGHQFPNYSSELNVNALLLGDSALYLCASSLGQGRLKNIQYFGAGTRLSVL.

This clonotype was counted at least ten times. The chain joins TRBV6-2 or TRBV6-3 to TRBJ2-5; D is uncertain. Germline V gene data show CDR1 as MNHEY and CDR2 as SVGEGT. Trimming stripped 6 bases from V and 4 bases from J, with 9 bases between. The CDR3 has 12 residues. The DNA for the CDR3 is TGTGCCAGCAGCCAGACAAGAGAGACCCAGTACTTC. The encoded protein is CASSQTRETQYF.

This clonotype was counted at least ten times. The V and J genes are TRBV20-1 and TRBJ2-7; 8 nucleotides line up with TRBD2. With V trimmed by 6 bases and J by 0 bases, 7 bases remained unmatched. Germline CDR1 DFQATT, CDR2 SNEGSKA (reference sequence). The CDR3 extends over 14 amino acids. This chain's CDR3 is CSARPSGSSYEQYF. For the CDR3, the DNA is TGCAGTGCCCGGCCCAGCGGGAGCTCCTACGAGCAGTACTTC.

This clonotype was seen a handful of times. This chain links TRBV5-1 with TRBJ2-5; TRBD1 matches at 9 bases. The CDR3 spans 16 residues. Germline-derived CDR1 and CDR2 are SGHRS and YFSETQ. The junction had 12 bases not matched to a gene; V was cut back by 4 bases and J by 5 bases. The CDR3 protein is CASSLGQGRITETQYF. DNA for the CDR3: TGCGCCAGCAGCCTGGGACAGGGAAGGATAACCGAGACCCAGTACTTC.

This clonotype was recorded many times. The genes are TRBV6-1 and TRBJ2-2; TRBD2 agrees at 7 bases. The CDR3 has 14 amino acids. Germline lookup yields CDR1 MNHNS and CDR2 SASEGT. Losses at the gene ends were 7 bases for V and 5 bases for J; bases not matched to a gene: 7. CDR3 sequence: CASIGGRETGELFF. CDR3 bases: TGTGCCAGCATCGGGGGGAGGGAAACCGGGGAGCTGTTTTTT.

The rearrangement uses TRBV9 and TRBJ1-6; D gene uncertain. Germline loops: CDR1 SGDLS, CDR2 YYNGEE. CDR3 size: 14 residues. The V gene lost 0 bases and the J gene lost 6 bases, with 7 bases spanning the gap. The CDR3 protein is CASSVGWGNSPLHF. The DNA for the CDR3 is TGTGCCAGCAGCGTAGGCTGGGGTAATTCACCCCTCCACTTT.

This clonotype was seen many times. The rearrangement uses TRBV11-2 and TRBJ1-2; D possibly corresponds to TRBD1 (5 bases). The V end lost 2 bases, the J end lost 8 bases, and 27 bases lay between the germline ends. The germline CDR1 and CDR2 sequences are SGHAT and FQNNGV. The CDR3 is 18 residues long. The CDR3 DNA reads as TGTGCCAGCAGCTTACGAATCTCGACGACAGAGAAGGGCAGCGGCTACACCTTC. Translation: CASSLRISTTEKGSGYTF.

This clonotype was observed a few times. Here the CDR3 reads CASSLQGSTYTEAFF. In DNA form, the CDR3 reads TGTGCCAGCAGTCTACAGGGCTCGACGTACACTGAAGCTTTCTTT. The V gene is TRBV6-2 or TRBV6-3, the J gene TRBJ1-1; a possible D gene is TRBD1 (6 bases). Per germline, CDR1 MNHEY and CDR2 SVGEGT. The CDR3 contains 15 residues. Trimming shortened V by 5 bases and J by 3 bases, and 16 bases separated the two germline ends.

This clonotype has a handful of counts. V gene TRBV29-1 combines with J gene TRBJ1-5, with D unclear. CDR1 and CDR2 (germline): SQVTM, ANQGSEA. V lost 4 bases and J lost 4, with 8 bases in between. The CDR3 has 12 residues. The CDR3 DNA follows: TGCAGCGTTGGGACCGTTAATCAGCCCCAGCATTTT. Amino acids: CSVGTVNQPQHF.